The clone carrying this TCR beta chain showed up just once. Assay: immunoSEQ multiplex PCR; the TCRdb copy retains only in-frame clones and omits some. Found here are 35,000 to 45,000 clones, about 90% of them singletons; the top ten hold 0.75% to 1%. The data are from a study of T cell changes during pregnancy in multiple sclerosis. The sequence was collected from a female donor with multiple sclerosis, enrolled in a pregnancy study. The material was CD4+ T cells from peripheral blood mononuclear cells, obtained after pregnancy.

CDR3 bases: TGTGCCAGCAGCTTATGGAGACCCAGAATCAGAAACACCATATATTTT. Translated: CASSLWRPRIRNTIYF. The chain is built from TRBV7-6 and TRBJ1-3; D call uncertain. This CDR3 spans 16 amino acids. The V gene's germline CDR1 is SGHVS and CDR2 FNYEAQ. Trimming removed 2 bases from V and 5 bases from J, with 16 bases in between.